Listed below are T cell receptor beta chains from one sample, sequenced in a study of technical replicates of blood from a few donors. The method was immunoSEQ multiplex PCR; TCRdb's version includes in-frame clones alone and lacks a portion of them. The sample includes 65,000 to 90,000 clones, about 91% of them seen just once. Input material: T cells isolated from PBMCs. The receptors here all came from a human donor in good health. Each CDR3 is given with its conserved first and last residue. Fields, in order: J gene, clone size, V gene, D gene, CDR3 DNA, CDR3 protein. D genes are given only for firm matches. Not every row has a clone size; where given, it reads once, few, many or a size class.

TRBJ2-7	-	TRBV27	-	TGTGCCAGCAGACTAGGGGGGGGGTGGGAGCAGTACTTC	CASRLGGGWEQYF
TRBJ1-3	-	TRBV7-8	-	TGTGCCAGCAGCTTAGAGAGCAGGCAGAGCTCTGGAAACACCATATATTTT	CASSLESRQSSGNTIYF
TRBJ1-6	once	TRBV27	-	TGTGCCAGTTCTTGGGGGGTAAGATCACCCCTCCACTTT	CASSWGVRSPLHF
TRBJ1-1	-	TRBV18	TRBD1	TGTGCCAGCTCAACCGAGGAGGGGGCGGGTGCTTTCTTT	CASSTEEGAGAFF
TRBJ1-5	-	TRBV27	-	TGTGCCAGCAGTTTGGGGCAGACTTATAGCAATCAGCCCCAGCATTTT	CASSLGQTYSNQPQHF
TRBJ2-5	once	TRBV20-1	TRBD2	TGCAGTTTGGGGGGGATCGAGACCCAGTACTTC	CSLGGIETQYF
TRBJ1-1	few	TRBV30	TRBD1	TGTGCCTGGAACAGGGGTGAAGCTTTCTTT	CAWNRGEAFF
TRBJ2-3	-	TRBV27	-	TGTGCCAGCAGTTTATCGGGCCATCCGCACACAGATACGCAGTATTTT	CASSLSGHPHTDTQYF
TRBJ1-1	-	TRBV9	-	TGTGCCAGCAGCGTAGCCTCCCCCCCAACAGGGCGTGGCACTGAAGCTTTCTTT	CASSVASPPTGRGTEAFF
TRBJ2-5	-	TRBV7-9	TRBD2	TGTGCCAGCAGCTTAGGGGCAGGGAGGGCCACCACGACCCAGTACTTC	CASSLGAGRATTTQYF
TRBJ1-1	-	TRBV25-1	-	TGTGCCAGCAGCCTCGGGGGGGCGTACACTGAAGCTTTCTTT	CASSLGGAYTEAFF
TRBJ1-5	-	TRBV4-1	-	TGCGCCAGCAGCCAAGATTCGCAGGGGAATCAGCCCCAGCATTTT	CASSQDSQGNQPQHF
TRBJ2-1	-	TRBV9	TRBD2	TGTGCCAGCAGCGGACTAGCGGGGCGCAATGAGCAGTTCTTC	CASSGLAGRNEQFF